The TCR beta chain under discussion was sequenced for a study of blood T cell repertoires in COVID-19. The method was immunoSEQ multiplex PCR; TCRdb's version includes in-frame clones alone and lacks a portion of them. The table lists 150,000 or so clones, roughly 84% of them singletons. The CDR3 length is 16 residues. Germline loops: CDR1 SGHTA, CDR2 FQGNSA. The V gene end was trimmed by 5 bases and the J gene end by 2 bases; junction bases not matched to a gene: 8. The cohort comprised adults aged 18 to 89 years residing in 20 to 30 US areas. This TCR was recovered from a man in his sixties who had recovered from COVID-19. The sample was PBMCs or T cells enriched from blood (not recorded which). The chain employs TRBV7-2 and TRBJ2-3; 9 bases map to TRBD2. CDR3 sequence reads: CASSPWIAGDTDTQYF. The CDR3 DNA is TGTGCCAGCAGCCCCTGGATAGCGGGAGACACAGATACGCAGTATTTT.